These T cell receptor beta chains were read from a single sample in a study of regulatory T cells in long-lasting Graves disease. TCRdb reprocessed the multiplex PCR reads with MiXCR, giving one entry per CDR3 protein. In the table there are a few hundred thousand distinct CDR3 sequences, about 12% of which are singletons. These sequences were also reported in another study, on T cells in Graves' hyperthyroidism and ophthalmopathy.

Source: peripheral blood mononuclear cells (PBMCs), taken at new diagnosis, from a patient treated with antithyroid drugs. The origin of the receptors is a woman younger than 35 with Graves disease. Both conserved end residues are part of each CDR3. Fields, in order: D gene, V gene, clone size, J gene, CDR3 DNA, CDR3 protein. D genes are given only for firm matches. Not every row has a clone size; where given, it reads once, few, many or a size class.

TRBD1,TRBV6-2/TRBV6-3,many,TRBJ2-7,TGTGCCAGCAGGGGCCGGACAGGGGTTTTCCACGAGCAGTACTTC,CASRGRTGVFHEQYF
.,TRBV6-1,few,TRBJ2-3,TGTGCCAGCAGCACCCCCTGGGGCCCAGATACGCAGTATTTT,CASSTPWGPDTQYF
.,TRBV4-2,many,TRBJ1-2,TGTGCCAGCAGCCAAGTAGCCTGGGAAGGGGACTATGGCTACACCTTC,CASSQVAWEGDYGYTF
TRBD2,TRBV4-2,few,TRBJ2-3,TGTGCCAGCAGCCCCCTAGAGCGGGAAGGAGATACGCAGTATTTT,CASSPLEREGDTQYF
TRBD1,TRBV11-3,many,TRBJ1-1,TGTGCCATCCAGATCCCCGGACAGGCCTCGGGGGGCCGCACTGAAGCTTTCTTT,CAIQIPGQASGGRTEAFF
.,TRBV12-3/TRBV12-4,many,TRBJ2-5,TGTGCCAGCAGTTTAATGGGCGGGTTGACAGAGACCCAGTACTTC,CASSLMGGLTETQYF
.,TRBV30,many,TRBJ2-7,TGTGCCTGGGCTACGGGACGTACCTACGAGCAGTACTTC,CAWATGRTYEQYF
.,TRBV30,many,TRBJ2-3,TGTGCCTGGAGTGTGGACAGTTCAGATACGCAGTATTTT,CAWSVDSSDTQYF
.,TRBV13,many,TRBJ2-3,TGTGCCAGCAGCCAGAGACTTAAAAGCACAGATACGCAGTATTTT,CASSQRLKSTDTQYF
.,TRBV12-3/TRBV12-4,few,TRBJ1-2,TGTGCCAGCAGTTTAATGGGAAACGGCTACACCTTC,CASSLMGNGYTF
.,TRBV7-6,many,TRBJ1-5,TGTGCCAGCAGCTTACTTATAGGGAGCAATCAGCCCCAGCATTTT,CASSLLIGSNQPQHF
.,TRBV7-2,many,TRBJ2-1,TGTGCCAGCAGCTTAGTCTTCGGGTACAATGAGCAGTTCTTC,CASSLVFGYNEQFF
TRBD2,TRBV9,.,TRBJ2-7,TGTGCCAGCAGCGTAGGAGATAGCGGGCGTATCTACGAGCAGTACTTC,CASSVGDSGRIYEQYF
.,TRBV29-1,many,TRBJ2-3,TGCAGCGTTACGACAGAGACTAGCACAGATACGCAGTATTTT,CSVTTETSTDTQYF
TRBD1,TRBV12-3/TRBV12-4,many,TRBJ2-1,TGTGCCAGCAGCAGCAGGGACAGAAGCTCCTACAATGAGCAGTTCTTC,CASSSRDRSSYNEQFF
.,TRBV12-3/TRBV12-4,many,TRBJ2-1,TGTGCCAGCAGTTTCCCCCGACAGTTGGGCTACAATGAGCAGTTCTTC,CASSFPRQLGYNEQFF
TRBD2,TRBV12-3/TRBV12-4,many,TRBJ2-2,TGTGCCAGCACCCTAGGGACTAGCGGGAGCCCCGGGGAGCTGTTTTTT,CASTLGTSGSPGELFF
.,TRBV19,few,TRBJ1-1,TGTGCCAGTAGTGATGGGGGCCGGACTGAAGCTTTCTTT,CASSDGGRTEAFF
.,TRBV6-2/TRBV6-3,.,TRBJ2-4,TGTGCCAGCAGACCAGATCAGGGTCACATTCAGTACTTC,CASRPDQGHIQYF
.,TRBV5-5,many,TRBJ1-1,TGTGCCAGCAGCTACCCGACCAGATTCTCCGAAGCTTTCTTT,CASSYPTRFSEAFF
.,TRBV20-1,many,TRBJ1-1,TGCAGTGCCTCCGGGGGGGGTACGACCATGAACACTGAAGCTTTCTTT,CSASGGGTTMNTEAFF
TRBD2,TRBV13,.,TRBJ2-3,TGTGCCAGCAGCTTAGCCTTTACCCTCACTAGCGTGGGGACAGATACGCAGTATTTT,CASSLAFTLTSVGTDTQYF
TRBD1,TRBV5-1,.,TRBJ1-6,TGCGCCCGCAGCCCTTGGACAGGGGTGGATTCACCCCTCCACTTT,CARSPWTGVDSPLHF
TRBD2,TRBV13,many,TRBJ2-2,TGTGCCAGCAGCTTAGCCGGGGGGAAGGCCGGGGAGCTGTTTTTT,CASSLAGGKAGELFF
.,TRBV6-2/TRBV6-3,many,TRBJ1-1,TGTGCCAGCAGTTACCCAGGTGACACTGAAGCTTTCTTT,CASSYPGDTEAFF
TRBD1,TRBV15,few,TRBJ1-1,TGTGCCACCAGCAGGATAGGGACAGCTATAGAAGCTTTCTTT,CATSRIGTAIEAFF
TRBD2,TRBV28,.,TRBJ2-1,TGTGCCAGCAGTTTTGGGCTAGCGGGAGGGCTCGGGGGAGATGAGCAGTTCTTC,CASSFGLAGGLGGDEQFF
TRBD1,TRBV6-2/TRBV6-3,many,TRBJ1-5,TGTGCCAGCACTACGACAGGGGGCTATCAGCCCCAGCATTTT,CASTTTGGYQPQHF
.,TRBV7-9,many,TRBJ1-1,TGTGCCAGCAGCCTCCGGGAAGCGGGAAACACTGAAGCTTTCTTT,CASSLREAGNTEAFF